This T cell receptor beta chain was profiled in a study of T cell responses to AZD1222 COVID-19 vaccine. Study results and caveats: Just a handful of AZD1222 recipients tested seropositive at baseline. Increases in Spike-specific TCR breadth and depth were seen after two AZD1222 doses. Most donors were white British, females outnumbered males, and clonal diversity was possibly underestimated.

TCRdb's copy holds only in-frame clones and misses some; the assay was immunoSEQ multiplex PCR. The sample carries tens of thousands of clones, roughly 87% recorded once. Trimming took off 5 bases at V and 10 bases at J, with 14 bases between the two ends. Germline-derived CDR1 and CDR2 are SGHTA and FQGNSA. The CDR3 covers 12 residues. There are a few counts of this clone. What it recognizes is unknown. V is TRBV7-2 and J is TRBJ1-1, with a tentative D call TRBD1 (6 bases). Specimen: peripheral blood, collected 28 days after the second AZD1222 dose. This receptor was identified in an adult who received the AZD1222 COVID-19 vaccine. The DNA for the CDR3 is TGTGCCAGCAGCCTCTTACAGGGAGTAGCTTTCTTT. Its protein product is CASSLLQGVAFF.